The rows below give T cell receptor beta chains drawn from one sample of a study of metastatic and nonmetastatic thyroid tumors. Using MiXCR, TCRdb reanalyzed the PCR reads. Of about 33,000 clones in the sample, about 10% were seen once. Sequenced: blood. These TCRs come from a female donor with papillary thyroid cancer or a benign thyroid nodule (not recorded which). Some clones in this sample may be carry-over from other donors' samples. Both conserved end residues are part of each CDR3. The D gene is left open where the match is weak. Size is stated for part of the rows, as once, few or many counts, or as a class when the clone is expanded.

>TRBJ1-6|TRBV10-1|.|medium-sized
CASSEVLDSPLHF
TGCGCCAGCAGTGAGGTTCTTGACTCACCCCTCCACTTT
>TRBJ2-5|TRBV30|.|many
CAWSHLRGETQYF
TGTGCCTGGAGCCACCTAAGGGGGGAGACCCAGTACTTC
>TRBJ2-1|TRBV6-2/TRBV6-3|TRBD2|.
CASSYSHLLGTSGRAGNNEQFF
TGTGCCAGCAGTTACTCTCATCTGTTGGGGACTAGCGGGAGGGCCGGCAATAATGAGCAGTTCTTC
>TRBJ1-1|TRBV4-3|.|many
CASSHFRQTTNTEAFF
TGCGCCAGCAGCCATTTCAGACAGACAACAAACACTGAAGCTTTCTTT
>TRBJ2-1|TRBV28|TRBD1|many
CASPPGGQGIYNEQFF
TGTGCCAGCCCCCCGGGCGGACAGGGAATCTACAATGAGCAGTTCTTC
>TRBJ1-5|TRBV12-3/TRBV12-4|.|few
CASSLRQNQPQHF
TGTGCCAGCAGTCTGCGACAGAATCAGCCCCAGCATTTT
>TRBJ2-1|TRBV28|.|few
CASSTGDLQRLKFF
TGTGCCAGCAGTACAGGTGATCTACAGCGATTAAAGTTCTTC
>TRBJ2-7|TRBV18|TRBD1|many
CASSPRDSPLGQEQYF
TGTGCCAGCTCACCACGGGACAGTCCATTGGGACAAGAGCAGTACTTC
>TRBJ2-2|TRBV19|.|many
CASSTRDVRELFF
TGTGCCAGTAGCACCAGGGATGTTAGGGAGCTGTTTTTT
>TRBJ2-1|TRBV20-1|TRBD2|once
CSVGGRAYNEQFF
TGCAGTGTAGGAGGGAGGGCCTACAATGAGCAGTTCTTC
>TRBJ1-4|TRBV28|.|many
CASSSGGSTNEKLFF
TGTGCCAGCAGTTCTGGCGGCTCAACTAATGAAAAACTGTTTTTT
>TRBJ1-1|TRBV9|.|many
CASSARPGTEAFF
TGTGCCAGCAGCGCCCGGCCAGGAACTGAAGCTTTCTTT
>TRBJ1-2|TRBV3-1|.|.
CASSPDGRGSGYTF
TGTGCCAGCAGCCCCGACGGTAGGGGATCCGGCTACACCTTC
>TRBJ2-5|TRBV28|.|many
CASSLYGREKETQYF
TGTGCCAGCAGTTTGTATGGACGGGAAAAAGAGACCCAGTACTTC
>TRBJ1-1|TRBV5-1|.|many
CASSRQVSNTEAFF
TGCGCCAGCAGCCGACAGGTCTCGAACACTGAAGCTTTCTTT
>TRBJ2-5|TRBV7-2|TRBD1|many
CASSAGTGGTQYF
TGTGCCAGCAGCGCGGGGACAGGGGGGACCCAGTACTTC
>TRBJ2-6|TRBV7-3|TRBD1|.
CASSPQGAAISGANVLTF
TGTGCCAGCAGCCCTCAGGGGGCGGCCATCTCTGGGGCCAACGTCCTGACTTTC
>TRBJ1-3|TRBV5-5|.|.
CASRLDSHSGNTIYF
TGTGCCAGCAGACTAGACAGCCACTCTGGAAACACCATATATTTT
>TRBJ2-7|TRBV6-2/TRBV6-3|TRBD2|.
CASSYGGGRADIYEQYF
TGTGCCAGCAGTTATGGCGGCGGGAGGGCCGATATCTACGAGCAGTACTTC
>TRBJ1-2|TRBV27|.|many
CASSSPRHSYGYTF
TGTGCCAGCAGTTCCCCTAGGCATTCATATGGCTACACCTTC
>TRBJ1-1|TRBV11-2|.|.
CASSSFTEAFF
TGTGCCAGCAGTAGTTTTACTGAAGCTTTCTTT
>TRBJ2-3|TRBV28|.|many
CASSLVGQGLDTQYF
TGTGCCAGCAGTTTAGTGGGCCAGGGTTTAGATACGCAGTATTTT
>TRBJ2-7|TRBV7-9|.|once
CASSLVDREEQYF
TGTGCCAGCAGCTTAGTCGATCGGGAAGAGCAGTACTTC
>TRBJ2-1|TRBV20-1|.|many
CSPTGITSNEQFF
TGCAGTCCCACCGGGATCACCTCCAATGAGCAGTTCTTC
>TRBJ1-1|TRBV20-1|.|many
CSAPDGQWRAFF
TGCAGTGCCCCGGACGGACAGTGGAGGGCTTTCTTT
>TRBJ2-1|TRBV6-1|TRBD2|many
CASSPSGEAYNEQFF
TGTGCCAGCAGCCCTAGCGGAGAGGCCTACAATGAGCAGTTCTTC
>TRBJ1-5|TRBV19|.|many
CASSFQKNQPQHF
TGTGCCAGTAGTTTTCAGAAAAATCAGCCCCAGCATTTT
>TRBJ2-7|TRBV6-6|TRBD1|.
CASSYSPTGGSYEQYF
TGTGCCAGCAGTTACAGTCCGACAGGGGGTTCCTACGAGCAGTACTTC
>TRBJ2-3|TRBV4-3|TRBD2|many
CASSQEGRGADTQYF
TGCGCCAGCAGCCAAGAGGGGAGGGGCGCAGATACGCAGTATTTT
>TRBJ2-7|TRBV27|.|many
CASAGTYEQYF
TGTGCCTCCGCGGGAACCTACGAGCAGTACTTC
>TRBJ2-2|TRBV10-2|.|many
CASKKATGELFF
TGCGCCAGCAAGAAGGCCACCGGGGAGCTGTTTTTT
>TRBJ1-1|TRBV20-1|.|many
CSASGQNEAFF
TGCAGTGCTAGCGGACAGAATGAAGCTTTCTTT
>TRBJ2-7|TRBV3-1|.|many
CASSQERFYEQYF
TGTGCCAGCAGCCAGGAACGGTTCTACGAGCAGTACTTC
>TRBJ2-7|TRBV7-9|TRBD1|many
CASSRGQGSEQYF
TGTGCCAGCAGCCGGGGACAGGGGAGCGAGCAGTACTTC
>TRBJ1-1|TRBV7-9|.|few
CASSLGDMNTEAFF
TGTGCCAGCAGCTTAGGCGACATGAACACTGAAGCTTTCTTT
>TRBJ2-5|TRBV7-9|TRBD1|many
CASSLAGQNQETQYF
TGTGCCAGCAGCTTAGCGGGACAGAACCAAGAGACCCAGTACTTC
>TRBJ1-3|TRBV11-1|.|few
CASSPTDFDGSGNTIYF
TGTGCCAGCAGCCCGACGGACTTTGACGGATCTGGAAACACCATATATTTT
>TRBJ2-2|TRBV19|TRBD2|few
CASRRTSGMRAGELFF
TGTGCCAGTAGACGGACTAGCGGGATGAGGGCCGGGGAGCTGTTTTTT
>TRBJ2-7|TRBV11-3|TRBD2|many
CASSSSGGFDEQYF
TGTGCCAGCAGCAGTAGCGGGGGGTTCGACGAGCAGTACTTC
>TRBJ2-7|TRBV15|.|many
CATRRYSSFDEQYF
TGTGCCACAAGAAGGTATTCGTCGTTTGACGAGCAGTACTTC
>TRBJ1-6|TRBV30|TRBD1|.
CAWSALTGVGSPLHF
TGTGCCTGGAGTGCCCTGACAGGGGTAGGGTCACCCCTCCACTTT
>TRBJ2-1|TRBV18|.|many
CASSPGTGVSYNEQFF
TGTGCCAGCTCACCAGGTACCGGAGTTTCCTACAATGAGCAGTTCTTC
>TRBJ2-3|TRBV28|TRBD1|many
CASSFRTGSTDTQYF
TGTGCCAGCAGTTTTCGGACAGGGAGCACAGATACGCAGTATTTT
>TRBJ2-7|TRBV7-6|.|many
CASSYSPGTYEQYF
TGTGCCAGCAGCTATTCCCCTGGGACCTACGAGCAGTACTTC
>TRBJ1-5|TRBV28|.|many
CASSFGVGDQPQHF
TGTGCCAGCAGTTTCGGAGTGGGAGATCAGCCCCAGCATTTT
>TRBJ2-4|TRBV6-2/TRBV6-3|.|.
CASSLGGGIQYF
TGTGCCAGCAGCCTCGGAGGGGGCATTCAGTACTTC
>TRBJ2-7|TRBV5-5|.|few
CASSPAPSLGDEQYF
TGTGCCAGCAGCCCTGCGCCCAGTTTAGGCGACGAGCAGTACTTC
>TRBJ2-2|TRBV4-3|.|many
CASSQDPGSTGELFF
TGCGCCAGCAGCCAAGATCCCGGGAGCACCGGGGAGCTGTTTTTT
>TRBJ1-4|TRBV30|.|many
CACEPAGVYEKLFF
TGTGCCTGTGAACCGGCAGGGGTTTATGAAAAACTGTTTTTT
>TRBJ2-7|TRBV4-3|.|many
CASSQDGNEQYF
TGCGCCAGCAGCCAAGATGGCAACGAGCAGTACTTC
>TRBJ1-1|TRBV6-2/TRBV6-3|TRBD1|.
CASSYSAGGTEAFF
TGTGCCAGCAGTTACTCGGCAGGGGGCACTGAAGCTTTCTTT
>TRBJ1-1|TRBV29-1|.|few
CGVGNTEAFF
TGCGGCGTTGGGAACACTGAAGCTTTCTTT
>TRBJ2-3|TRBV7-6|.|many
CASSLSWEFTDTQYF
TGTGCCAGCAGCTTGAGCTGGGAGTTCACAGATACGCAGTATTTT
>TRBJ2-7|TRBV28|TRBD2|few
CASSSIGSGGIYEQYF
TGTGCCAGCAGCTCTATAGGGTCGGGAGGAATCTACGAGCAGTACTTC
>TRBJ2-5|TRBV7-9|TRBD1|many
CASSPRTGQADPRGETQYF
TGTGCCAGCAGCCCGCGGACAGGGCAGGCGGACCCGCGAGGAGAGACCCAGTACTTC
>TRBJ1-2|TRBV4-3|TRBD1|many
CASSQGQGANGYTF
TGCGCCAGCAGCCAGGGACAGGGGGCAAATGGCTACACCTTC
>TRBJ2-7|TRBV2|TRBD1|.
CASSRQGLTYEQYF
TGTGCCAGCAGCCGACAGGGTCTTACGTACGAGCAGTACTTC